This T cell receptor beta chain was recovered during a study of cytomegalovirus exposure and HLA in healthy donors. A remark on this clone: Its matching antigen is unknown.

PCR was performed using 60 Vbeta and 13 Jbeta primers. The assay was immunoSEQ multiplex PCR, and TCRdb's table has in-frame clones only and misses some. The sample records approximately 170,000 clones, 70% to 90% being singletons. Study-wide results and limits: A later analysis showed HLA-associated TCR beta chains outstripping equally common others in clonal expansion. Later analysis demonstrated an association between a missense DCLRE1C variant and TCR beta V- and J-gene trimming. Later on, an analysis found that several of the most significant clusters appeared to be linked to common viral pathogens, which included parvovirus B19. Solely CMV serostatus was available to characterize immune exposure.

V lost 5 bases and J 8 bases, leaving 15 bases between the germline ends. Germline values: CDR1 SGHTA, CDR2 FQGNSA. The CDR3 extends over 13 amino acids. The clonotype originates from a male donor in good health and CMV-seronegative. This rearrangement joins TRBV7-2 to TRBJ1-2, with TRBD1 as a possible D gene (6 bases). Sequences were obtained from PBMCs. CDR3 residues: CASSPSSGEGYTF. The CDR3 DNA follows: TGTGCCAGCAGCCCATCGTCAGGGGAGGGCTACACCTTC.